In its sample, the clone carrying this T cell receptor beta chain was seen a few times. Its antigen is unidentified. For the second PCR, which ran for about 6 to 11 cycles, a sample-barcoded 5' primer and a J-beta primer mix were used. MiXCR, run by TCRdb on the 5' RACE reads, gives a single entry per CDR3 protein. The data show 1.8 million or so distinct CDR3 sequences, roughly two fifths seen once. These data originate in a study of blood T cells in healthy people across ages. Notes on the study in general: Diversity figures based on one million T cells were deemed too low. Strong correlation linked observed beta diversity and percent naive T cells.

Each sample yielded at least 5 micrograms of PBMC total RNA. Input material: blood. The sequence was collected from a human donor in good health.

CDR3 loop: CASSLGGPPSSYGYTF. The CDR3 coding sequence is TGTGCCAGCAGCTTAGGCGGCCCGCCCTCCTCCTATGGCTACACCTTC. This chain uses TRBV7-3 with TRBJ1-2; D remains unclear. The length of the CDR3 is 16 residues. Germline V gene sequence: CDR1 SGHTA, CDR2 FQGTGA. V was cut by 2 bases and J by 4 bases, with 17 bases left in between.